Presented here are 30 T cell receptor beta chains from one specimen sequenced in a study of CD8 T cells in ankylosing spondylitis. MiXCR was run by TCRdb on the 5' RACE reads, yielding one entry per CDR3 protein. The repertoire includes 210,000 or so distinct CDR3 sequences, 20% to 30% of them detected once, and just over 6.5% sits in the top ten. Sequenced material: blood, either unsorted or a sorted T cell fraction (not recorded which). These receptors all come from a male donor with ankylosing spondylitis or in good health (not recorded which).

The chain joins TRBV6-1 to TRBJ2-2; possible D gene TRBD1, 6 bases. This CDR3 comprises 13 residues. The ends were cut back, 5 bases at V and 5 bases at J, with 9 bases in the middle. The germline V gene encodes CDR1 MNHNS and CDR2 SASEGT. The CDR3 sequence: CASSTQGTGELFF. In DNA form, the CDR3 reads TGTGCCAGCAGTACACAGGGTACCGGGGAGCTGTTTTTT.

V and J are TRBV19 and TRBJ2-1; D is perhaps TRBD1 (6 bases). The ends were cut back, 8 bases at V and 0 bases at J, with 14 bases in the middle. Germline loops: CDR1 LNHDA, CDR2 SQIVND (reference sequence). CDR3 size: 15 residues. The CDR3: CASSSGATSYNEQFF. CDR3 DNA: TGTGCCAGTTCCTCAGGGGCGACCTCCTACAATGAGCAGTTCTTC.

This sequence joins TRBV10-3 and TRBJ2-7; TRBD2 matches 7 bases. Germline CDR1 and CDR2: ENHRY and SYGVKD. The CDR3 length is 12 residues. Trimming cost V 3 bases and J 5 bases; bases outside gene matches: 1. DNA of the CDR3: TGTGCCATCAGTGACCGGGGGGACGAGCAGTACTTC. It yields the protein CAISDRGDEQYF.

This chain connects TRBV28 to TRBJ2-7, with a weak D call TRBD1 (6 bases). Trimming took off 9 bases at V and 2 bases at J, with 11 bases between the two ends. The V gene's germline CDR1 is MDHEN and CDR2 SYDVKM. CDR3 length: 12 residues. The CDR3 DNA reads as TGTGCCAGTCGGACAGCCCCCTACGAGCAGTACTTC. This encodes CASRTAPYEQYF.

This clonotype was picked up many times. This chain uses TRBV20-1 with TRBJ2-3; possible D gene TRBD1, 7 bases. The CDR3 consists of 16 residues. Trimming shortened V by 0 bases and J by 0 bases, and 13 bases separated the two germline ends. Germline V lookup: CDR1 DFQATT, CDR2 SNEGSKA (reference sequence). The CDR3 DNA reads as TGCAGTGCTAGAGATCAGGGGGGACGTAGCACAGATACGCAGTATTTT. Translated, it gives CSARDQGGRSTDTQYF.

This clonotype was detected only a few times. This chain uses TRBV6-1 with TRBJ1-6, with D hard to call. There are 16 residues in the CDR3. The V end lost 6 bases, the J end lost 0 bases, and 12 bases lay between the germline ends. The germline V gene has CDR1 MNHNS and CDR2 SASEGT. CDR3 amino acids: CASRAPTSSYNSPLHF. The CDR3 DNA reads TGTGCCAGCAGAGCCCCCACAAGCTCCTATAATTCACCCCTCCACTTT.

This clonotype was detected only a few times. The chain employs TRBV5-1 and TRBJ2-2, with 8 bases matching TRBD2. V was pared by 0 bases and J by 7 bases, with 8 bases of the junction left unmatched. The CDR3 spans 16 residues. Germline CDR1 reads SGHRS; CDR2 reads YFSETQ. The CDR3 is CASSLASGGLGGELFF. CDR3 DNA: TGCGCCAGCAGCTTGGCGTCGGGAGGGCTCGGCGGGGAGCTGTTTTTT.

In its sample, this clonotype was seen many times. This sequence joins TRBV20-1 and TRBJ1-1; D might be TRBD1 (5 bases). The CDR3 runs to 13 residues. Trimming removed 1 base from V and 8 bases from J, with 14 bases in between. The germline CDR1 and CDR2 sequences are DFQATT and SNEGSKA (reference sequence). The CDR3 DNA sequence: TGCAGTGCTAGAGGATGGCAGGGCGGCGAAGCTTTCTTT. This codes for CSARGWQGGEAFF.

This clonotype showed up many times. As DNA, the CDR3 is TGCGCCAGCAGCCTAACCCCGGGGGGGTACACTGAAGCTTTCTTT. The encoded protein is CASSLTPGGYTEAFF. The chain uses TRBV5-1 and TRBJ1-1, with D possibly TRBD1 on 5 matching bases. This CDR3 comprises 15 residues. Looked up from germline, CDR1 is SGHRS and CDR2 is YFSETQ. Trimming pared 4 bases from V and 3 bases from J, leaving 16 bases between.

This clonotype was detected ten times or more. The V and J genes are TRBV20-1 and TRBJ2-1; D may match TRBD1 or TRBD2 (5 bases each). Germline lookup yields CDR1 DFQATT and CDR2 SNEGSKA (reference sequence). The CDR3 totals 16 residues. V lost 0 bases to trimming and J lost 9 bases, with 21 bases between them. The CDR3 DNA reads as TGCAGTGCTAGAGATCAGGATGGGGGAGTTAGTGGTGAGCAGTTCTTC. As protein: CSARDQDGGVSGEQFF.

This clonotype was picked up many times. The rearrangement links TRBV11-1 to TRBJ2-1; 8 nucleotides match TRBD2. The CDR3 totals 17 residues. Trimming at V came to 3 bases and at J to 7 bases, leaving 14 bases not matched to a gene. The germline CDR1 and CDR2 sequences are SGHAT and FQDESV (reference sequence). This chain's CDR3 is CASSLLARPRGGNEQFF. In DNA, the CDR3 is TGTGCCAGCAGCTTGCTAGCTCGACCCCGGGGGGGGAATGAGCAGTTCTTC.

This chain links TRBV19 with TRBJ1-6; no reliable D call. This CDR3 has 14 residues. Trimming stripped 7 bases from V and 2 bases from J, with 9 bases between. Germline V gene lookup returns CDR1 LNHDA and CDR2 SQIVND (reference sequence). The CDR3 is CASKGLTYNSPLHF. In DNA form, the CDR3 reads TGTGCCAGTAAAGGGTTGACCTATAATTCACCCCTCCACTTT.

Here the CDR3 reads CASSFNGGYEQYF. The CDR3 bases are TGTGCCAGCAGTTTTAACGGCGGCTACGAGCAGTACTTC. This chain links TRBV12-3 or TRBV12-4 with TRBJ2-7, with D unclear. Trimming left V 3 bases short and J 3 bases short, with 9 bases between. CDR3 length equals 13 residues.

The chain joins TRBV27 to TRBJ2-7, with D tentatively TRBD1 (6 bases). CDR3 length: 14 amino acids. Germline V lookup: CDR1 MNHEY, CDR2 SMNVEV (reference sequence). V shed 4 bases and J shed 0 bases, with 10 bases lying between them. CDR3 sequence reads: CASSYQGYSYEQYF. CDR3 in DNA: TGTGCCAGCAGTTACCAGGGGTACTCCTACGAGCAGTACTTC.

For this clonotype: This could be a read error, since a much larger clone is one nucleotide away. The rearrangement links TRBV20-1 to TRBJ1-4, with D unresolved. The CDR3 has 12 residues. V lost 6 bases and J lost 4, with 9 bases in between. Germline loops: CDR1 DFQATT, CDR2 SNEGSKA (reference sequence). The CDR3 bases are TGCAGTGCCCGAGGACGTAATGAAAAACTGTTTTTT. It is translated as CSARGRNEKLFF.

This rearrangement joins TRBV27 to TRBJ2-7, with 7 bases matching TRBD1. Germline lookup yields CDR1 MNHEY and CDR2 SMNVEV (reference sequence). The CDR3 loop spans 17 amino acids. Losses at the gene ends were 1 base for V and 3 bases for J; bases not matched to a gene: 12. The CDR3 sequence: CASSLFAVGQDRYEQYF. The CDR3 nucleotides read TGTGCCAGCAGTTTATTTGCTGTTGGACAGGACCGCTACGAGCAGTACTTC.

This sequence joins TRBV2 and TRBJ2-7, with a tentative D call TRBD1 (5 bases). This CDR3 comprises 14 residues. Germline CDR1 reads SNHLY; CDR2 reads FYNNEI. V was trimmed by 7 bases and J by 0 bases, leaving 13 bases between them. The CDR3 region is CASNPDSLSYEQYF. For the CDR3, the DNA is TGTGCCAGCAACCCAGACAGCCTCTCCTACGAGCAGTACTTC.

Ten or more counts support this clonotype. The chain carries TRBV7-3 and TRBJ2-3, with TRBD2 matching 11 bases. The V segment lost 4 bases and the J segment 5 bases; nucleotides outside the gene matches: 5. The germline gives CDR1 SGHTA, CDR2 FQGTGA. This CDR3 region has 15 residues. CDR3: CASSSVAGGRDTQYF. The CDR3 coding sequence is TGTGCCAGCAGCTCGGTAGCGGGAGGGCGAGATACGCAGTATTTT.

In this sample, this clonotype turned up a few times. The J gene is TRBJ2-1, the V gene TRBV6-1; the match to TRBD2 covers 7 bases. Germline loops: CDR1 MNHNS, CDR2 SASEGT. J lost 6 bases, V lost 6 bases, and 8 bases had no gene match. The CDR3 contains 14 residues. The CDR3 loop is CASRVGGSLNEQFF. CDR3 nucleotide sequence: TGTGCCAGCAGGGTTGGCGGGAGCCTCAATGAGCAGTTCTTC.

This clonotype is a singleton in its sample. The chain employs TRBV6-2 or TRBV6-3 and TRBJ2-2; D not resolved. Trimming cost V 5 bases and J 6 bases, with 10 bases left between them. CDR3 size: 13 residues. Looked up from germline, CDR1 is MNHEY and CDR2 is SVGEGT. The CDR3 DNA sequence: TGTGCCAGCAGTATTCGCGATCCCGGGGAGCTGTTTTTT. Translated, it gives CASSIRDPGELFF.

This clonotype showed up many times. The chain combines TRBV9 with TRBJ2-1; 7 nucleotides agree with TRBD2. The CDR3 loop spans 14 amino acids. V was clipped by 3 bases and J by 2 bases; unmatched bases: 2. Germline values: CDR1 SGDLS, CDR2 YYNGEE. CDR3 nucleotide sequence: TGTGCCAGCAGCGACGGGACTACCTACAATGAGCAGTTCTTC. Translating gives CASSDGTTYNEQFF.

This clonotype appeared many times. The genes are TRBV25-1 and TRBJ1-5, with 8 bases identical to TRBD1. The CDR3 runs 14 residues. Germline V gives CDR1 MGHDK, CDR2 SYGVNS. V shed 3 bases, J shed 7 bases, and the junction held 5 bases outside the gene matches. This CDR3 is CASSETGALQPQHF. CDR3 DNA: TGTGCCAGCAGTGAGACAGGGGCCCTCCAGCCCCAGCATTTT.

The rearrangement links TRBV10-1 to TRBJ2-1, with 8 bases fitting TRBD2. Germline V gene lookup returns CDR1 WNHNN and CDR2 SYGVQD (reference sequence). This CDR3 contains 15 residues. J gave up 4 bases and V 4 bases, and 6 bases lay outside the gene matches. Written as DNA, the CDR3 is TGCGCCAGCAGTGCCGGGAGGGCGGGGTACAATGAGCAGTTCTTC. This sequence encodes CASSAGRAGYNEQFF.

This clonotype was detected many times. This chain links TRBV29-1 with TRBJ2-7, with D perhaps matching TRBD2 (6 bases). CDR1 and CDR2 from the germline V gene are SQVTM and ANQGSEA. The CDR3 has 15 residues. The germline V and J ends were trimmed by 4 bases and 7 bases, with 23 bases remaining between them. The CDR3 coding sequence is TGCAGCGTTGTCCGTCTTTTGGGGGGAAGTCGGGAGCAGTACTTC. As protein: CSVVRLLGGSREQYF.

This clonotype was detected many times. This chain links TRBV20-1 with TRBJ1-1; tentatively, D is TRBD1 (6 bases). The CDR3 loop spans 11 amino acids. V was trimmed by 6 bases and J by 5 bases, leaving 10 bases between them. Germline V CDR1 and CDR2: DFQATT, SNEGSKA (reference sequence). The CDR3 loop is CSAGQGTEAFF. In DNA form, the CDR3 reads TGCAGTGCAGGTCAGGGGACTGAAGCTTTCTTT.

This clonotype appeared many times. The V gene is TRBV5-1, the J gene TRBJ2-7; TRBD2 aligns across 9 bases. The CDR3 length is 15 residues. CDR1 is SGHRS and CDR2 is YFSETQ in the germline V gene. V lost 5 bases to trimming and J lost 3 bases; unmatched junction nucleotides: 9. Written as DNA, the CDR3 is TGCGCCAGCAGGGCCGGGACTAGCCTGTACTACGAGCAGTACTTC. Its translation is CASRAGTSLYYEQYF.

The chain is built from TRBV5-1 and TRBJ2-3, with D possibly called TRBD1 or TRBD2 (5 bases each). This CDR3 spans 16 amino acids. V lost 5 bases to trimming and J lost 0 bases, with 16 bases between them. Germline V gene sequence: CDR1 SGHRS, CDR2 YFSETQ. The DNA for the CDR3 is TGCGCCAGCAGGTGGGGCCCAGCGGAGAGCACAGATACGCAGTATTTT. Amino acid sequence: CASRWGPAESTDTQYF.

Only a few counts were recorded for this clonotype. The V call is TRBV2, the J call TRBJ2-7, with TRBD2 matching over 10 bases. CDR3 length: 13 amino acids. Per germline, CDR1 SNHLY and CDR2 FYNNEI. Trimming cost V 10 bases and J 4 bases; bases outside gene matches: 7. The CDR3 DNA follows: TGTGCCACCCGGACTAGCGGCTTGTACGAGCAGTACTTC. Translated: CATRTSGLYEQYF.

In this sample, this clonotype turned up a few times. The genes are TRBV7-3 and TRBJ2-1; D is possibly TRBD1 or TRBD2 (5 bases each). The CDR3 has 16 amino acids. Germline CDR1 is SGHTA and CDR2 is FQGTGA. V gave up 4 bases and J gave up 0 bases, with 13 bases separating them. This chain's CDR3 is CASSSRDASSYNEQFF. The CDR3 DNA reads TGTGCCAGCAGCTCCCGGGACGCGAGCTCCTACAATGAGCAGTTCTTC. The full variable domain, completed using reference TRBV7-3 and TRBJ2-1, is GAGVSQTPSNKVTEKGKYVELRCDPISGHTALYWYRQSLGQGPEFLIYFQGTGAADDSGLPNDRFFAVRPEGSVSTLKIQRTERGDSAVYLCASSSRDASSYNEQFFGPGTRLTVL.

The table lists this clonotype with many counts. The chain links TRBV5-1 to TRBJ2-1, with a tentative D call TRBD1 (6 bases). The CDR3 runs 15 residues. Germline V CDR1 and CDR2: SGHRS, YFSETQ. Trimming removed 5 bases from V and 1 base from J, with 13 bases in between. The CDR3 nucleotides are TGCGCCAGCAGACCCGGGACACAGTCCTACAATGAGCAGTTCTTC. It yields the protein CASRPGTQSYNEQFF.